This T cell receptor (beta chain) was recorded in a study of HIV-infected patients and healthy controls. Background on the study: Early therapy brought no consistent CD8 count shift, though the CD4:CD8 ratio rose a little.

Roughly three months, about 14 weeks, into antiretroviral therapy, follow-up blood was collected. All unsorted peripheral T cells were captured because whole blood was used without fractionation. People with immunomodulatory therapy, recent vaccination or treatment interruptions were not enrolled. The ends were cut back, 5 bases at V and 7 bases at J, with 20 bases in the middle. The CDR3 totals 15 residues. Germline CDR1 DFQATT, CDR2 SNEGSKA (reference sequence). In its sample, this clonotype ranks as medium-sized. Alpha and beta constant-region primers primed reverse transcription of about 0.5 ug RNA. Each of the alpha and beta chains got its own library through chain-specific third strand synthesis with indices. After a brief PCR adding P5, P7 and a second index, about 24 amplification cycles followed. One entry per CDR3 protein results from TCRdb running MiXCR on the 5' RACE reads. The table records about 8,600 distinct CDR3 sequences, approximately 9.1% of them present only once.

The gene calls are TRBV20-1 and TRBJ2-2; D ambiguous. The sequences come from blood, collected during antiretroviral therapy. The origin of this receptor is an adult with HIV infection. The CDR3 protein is CSALVLGSGSGELFF. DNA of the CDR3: TGCAGTGCTTTAGTGCTGGGGTCGGGTAGCGGGGAGCTGTTTTTT.